Each of the 23 T cell receptor beta chains below was sequenced from the same sample in a study of somatic mutations in cytotoxic T cells in rheumatoid arthritis (dated by TCRdb to 2016 to 2017). The library was built by means of the immunoSEQ multiplex PCR assay. Here the immuneACCESS table is served through TCRdb, limited to in-frame sequences with V and J called. Missing clones are a known gap in these copies; in checked studies unresolved V genes cover under half, and the rest lacks a known reason. The sample data list about 18,000 clones, and 70% to 75% of these were observed just once. In total, the top ten clones hold about a fifth of the sample. Source material: CD8+ T cells sorted from blood. The receptors were gathered from an older woman in good health.

The rearrangement joins TRBV7-8 to TRBJ1-1; 9 nucleotides align to TRBD1. Germline-derived CDR1 and CDR2 are SGHVS and FQNEAQ. V was pared by 4 bases and J by 4 bases, with 13 bases of the junction left unmatched. The CDR3 has 17 residues. CDR3 sequence (DNA): TGTGCCAGCAGCTCCTCGGGACAGGGAAATTCGGGCACTGAAGCTTTCTTT. This encodes CASSSSGQGNSGTEAFF.

This clone was picked up a small number of times. The chain employs TRBV30 and TRBJ1-1, with D unclear. The V gene's germline CDR1 is GTSNPN and CDR2 SVGIG (reference sequence). V lost 0 bases to trimming and J lost 1 base, with 9 bases between them. The CDR3 is made up of 14 amino acids. As DNA, the CDR3 is TGTGCCTGGAGTGTAAAGTCGGGGAACACTGAAGCTTTCTTT. This codes for CAWSVKSGNTEAFF. Full variable domain (missing parts from reference TRBV30 and TRBJ1-1): SQTIHQWPATLVQPVGSPLSLECTVEGTSNPNLYWYRQAAGRGLQLLFYSVGIGQISSEVPQNLSASRPQDRQFILSSKKLLLSDSGFYLCAWSVKSGNTEAFFGQGTRLTVV.

The chain carries TRBV29-1 and TRBJ2-3; TRBD2 might be the D (6 bases). The germline gives CDR1 SQVTM, CDR2 ANQGSEA. There are 13 residues in the CDR3. Deletions cut 7 bases from V and 4 bases from J, with 15 bases between. The CDR3 region is CSAPGLGADTQYF. The CDR3 region has the DNA TGCAGCGCCCCGGGACTTGGAGCAGATACGCAGTATTTT.

The chain is built from TRBV2 and TRBJ2-7, with 7 bases that match TRBD2. Trimming cost V 6 bases and J 3 bases; bases outside gene matches: 11. The CDR3 runs 15 residues. Germline V gives CDR1 SNHLY, CDR2 FYNNEI. In DNA, the CDR3 is TGTGCCAGCAGGGGGGAGGACGGGGAGGGCTACGAGCAGTACTTC. Amino acid sequence: CASRGEDGEGYEQYF.

The chain couples TRBV27 to TRBJ2-1; TRBD2 agrees at 10 bases. J gave up 6 bases and V 4 bases, and 6 bases lay outside the gene matches. The CDR3 spans 15 residues. Germline-derived CDR1 and CDR2 are MNHEY and SMNVEV (reference sequence). The CDR3 DNA follows: TGTGCCAGCAGTTGGGCCAGCGGGGGGGGCAATGAGCAGTTCTTC. Protein: CASSWASGGGNEQFF.

V gene TRBV10-3 combines with J gene TRBJ1-1; 7 positions agree with TRBD1. V was clipped by 6 bases and J by 1 base; unmatched bases: 11. The CDR3 is 16 residues long. Germline CDR1 is ENHRY and CDR2 is SYGVKD. CDR3 protein: CAISDRNTGANTEAFF. The DNA of the CDR3 is TGTGCCATCAGCGACCGGAACACAGGGGCGAACACTGAAGCTTTCTTT.

The chain uses TRBV4-2 and TRBJ1-1; D perhaps matches TRBD1 (5 bases). The V gene lost 1 base and the J gene lost 9 bases, with 18 bases spanning the gap. Germline V CDR1 and CDR2: LGHNA, YNFKEQ. The CDR3 is 15 amino acids. The CDR3 loop is CASSQGGGRRGQAFF. CDR3 coding DNA: TGTGCCAGCAGCCAAGGGGGAGGCCGAAGGGGTCAAGCTTTCTTT.

V usage is TRBV9 and J usage is TRBJ1-4, with D maybe TRBD1 (6 bases). CDR3 size: 15 residues. CDR1 is SGDLS and CDR2 is YYNGEE in the germline V gene. V shed 0 bases and J shed 7 bases, with 13 bases lying between them. CDR3 sequence (DNA): TGTGCCAGCAGCGTAGGGGGGGCAGGGCGTGAAAAACTGTTTTTT. Protein product: CASSVGGAGREKLFF.

The rearrangement uses TRBV7-9 and TRBJ1-2; the D is unclear. Deletions cut 1 base from V and 3 bases from J, with 6 bases between. CDR3 size: 13 residues. Germline CDR1 is SEHNR and CDR2 is FQNEAQ (reference sequence). CDR3 in DNA: TGTGCCAGCAGCTTAGAACGGGACTATGGCTACACCTTC. Translation gives CASSLERDYGYTF.

V usage is TRBV13 and J usage is TRBJ1-3; D perhaps matches TRBD1 (5 bases). CDR1 and CDR2 from the germline V gene are PRHDT and FYEKMQ (reference sequence). The CDR3 covers 16 residues. V lost 6 bases and J 9 bases, leaving 24 bases between the germline ends. The CDR3 nucleotides read TGTGCCAGCAGGATTACGGGGGGAAGCTCTGTCGGCACCATATATTTT. Translation: CASRITGGSSVGTIYF.

V is TRBV27 and J is TRBJ1-1; 7 nucleotides agree with TRBD1. This CDR3 is 14 amino acids long. Germline V lookup: CDR1 MNHEY, CDR2 SMNVEV (reference sequence). V was pared by 2 bases and J by 4 bases, with 4 bases of the junction left unmatched. CDR3 sequence reads: CASSLTGVGTEAFF. CDR3 DNA: TGTGCCAGCAGTTTAACAGGGGTTGGCACTGAAGCTTTCTTT.

This sequence joins TRBV2 and TRBJ2-1, with D perhaps matching TRBD2 (6 bases). Germline assignment: CDR1 SNHLY and CDR2 FYNNEI. V lost 2 bases to trimming and J lost 5 bases, with 10 bases between them. This CDR3 comprises 14 residues. CDR3 in DNA: TGTGCCAGCAGTGAAAGCGGGCGAGACAATGAGCAGTTCTTC. Protein product: CASSESGRDNEQFF.

This chain links TRBV27 with TRBJ2-7; possible D gene TRBD2, 7 bases. Germline V gene lookup returns CDR1 MNHEY and CDR2 SMNVEV (reference sequence). V lost 0 bases, J lost 3 bases, and 15 bases lay in between. This CDR3 has 16 residues. The DNA for the CDR3 is TGTGCCAGCAGTTTATCGGCAGCGGGACACCTCTACGAGCAGTACTTC. It is translated as CASSLSAAGHLYEQYF.

The gene calls are TRBV25-1 and TRBJ2-3; the D gene is possibly TRBD2 (7 bases). Germline-derived CDR1 and CDR2 are MGHDK and SYGVNS. The V end was cut by 5 bases, the J end by 8 bases, with 29 bases between. CDR3 length equals 18 residues. CDR3 sequence (DNA): TGTGCCAGCAGTCCTCAGGGGAGGGACACCCCTTTAGCACGTACGCAGTATTTT. The encoded protein is CASSPQGRDTPLARTQYF.

The genes are TRBV5-4 and TRBJ1-4; tentative D call: TRBD1 (5 bases). Germline CDR1 is SGHNT and CDR2 is YYREEE (reference sequence). V lost 5 bases and J lost 7, with 12 bases in between. The CDR3 is 13 residues long. The CDR3 DNA reads as TGTGCCAGCAGGGAGGGACTTGGTGAAAAACTGTTTTTT. This gives the protein CASREGLGEKLFF.

The J gene is TRBJ1-1, the V gene TRBV5-1, with D perhaps matching TRBD1 (5 bases). The CDR3 runs to 13 residues. Germline loops: CDR1 SGHRS, CDR2 YFSETQ. Trimming pared 4 bases from V and 8 bases from J, leaving 15 bases between. The CDR3 here is CASSGGTATEAFF. DNA of the CDR3: TGCGCCAGCAGCGGCGGGACGGCGACGGAAGCTTTCTTT.

This clone was counted a few times. The chain employs TRBV30 and TRBJ2-7; 7 bases map to TRBD1. Trimming cost V 3 bases and J 3 bases; bases outside gene matches: 8. Looked up from germline, CDR1 is GTSNPN and CDR2 is SVGIG (reference sequence). CDR3 length: 14 residues. This chain's CDR3 is CAWSVDTGVYEQYF. The CDR3 DNA is TGTGCCTGGAGCGTGGATACAGGGGTCTACGAGCAGTACTTC. Variable domain in full (rest from reference TRBV30 and TRBJ2-7): SQTIHQWPATLVQPVGSPLSLECTVEGTSNPNLYWYRQAAGRGLQLLFYSVGIGQISSEVPQNLSASRPQDRQFILSSKKLLLSDSGFYLCAWSVDTGVYEQYFGPGTRLTVT.

V is TRBV30 and J is TRBJ2-7; perhaps D is TRBD1 or TRBD2 (5 bases each). The CDR3 has 14 residues. The ends were cut back, 2 bases at V and 1 base at J, with 12 bases in the middle. In germline, CDR1 is GTSNPN, CDR2 SVGIG (reference sequence). CDR3 sequence (DNA): TGTGCCTGGAGTCGCAATGGGGGATCCTACGAGCAGTACTTC. Translating it yields CAWSRNGGSYEQYF.

This clone is termed medium-sized. The J gene is TRBJ1-4, the V gene TRBV11-2; D unresolved. Germline lookup yields CDR1 SGHAT and CDR2 FQNNGV. The CDR3 has 16 residues. Trimming stripped 4 bases from V and 3 bases from J, with 15 bases between. CDR3 loop: CASSSKDGWANEKLFF. CDR3 in DNA: TGTGCCAGCAGCTCCAAGGACGGATGGGCTAATGAAAAACTGTTTTTT.

V and J are TRBV7-9 and TRBJ2-1; TRBD2 might be the D (6 bases). Trimming took 5 bases from V and 2 from J, leaving 13 bases between them. In germline, CDR1 is SEHNR, CDR2 FQNEAQ (reference sequence). This CDR3 has 15 amino acids. In DNA form, the CDR3 reads TGTGCCAGCAGCCCGACGGGACTGGCCTACAATGAGCAGTTCTTC. It translates to CASSPTGLAYNEQFF.

The gene calls are TRBV5-6 and TRBJ1-4; 10 bases are a match to TRBD1. The J segment lost 2 bases and the V segment lost 4 bases, leaving 5 bases of the junction unmatched. This CDR3 has 16 residues. Germline CDR1 SGHDT, CDR2 YYEEEE. DNA for the CDR3: TGTGCCAGCAGCGGGGACAGGGGTCGGACTAATGAAAAACTGTTTTTT. It yields the protein CASSGDRGRTNEKLFF.

The rearrangement uses TRBV19 and TRBJ2-7; D gene unclear. The CDR3 length is 13 residues. V gave up 4 bases and J gave up 3 bases, with 10 bases separating them. The V gene's germline CDR1 is LNHDA and CDR2 SQIVND (reference sequence). This CDR3 reads CASSKLPGYEQYF. The DNA for the CDR3 is TGTGCCAGTAGTAAGCTTCCGGGCTACGAGCAGTACTTC.

This clone appeared a few times. The V gene is TRBV29-1, the J gene TRBJ2-1; D remains unclear. CDR3 length equals 12 residues. V was trimmed by 5 bases and J by 6 bases, leaving 11 bases between them. CDR1 is SQVTM, CDR2 ANQGSEA, per germline. This CDR3 reads CSVRVDFNEQFF. The CDR3 bases are TGCAGCGTTAGGGTGGATTTCAATGAGCAGTTCTTC.